Listed below are T cell receptor beta chains from one sample, sequenced in a study of cytomegalovirus exposure and HLA in healthy donors. Profiled with immunoSEQ multiplex PCR; TCRdb holds only in-frame clones, not every one. The repertoire holds about 200,000 clones, with 79% as singletons. Sequenced material: PBMCs. The receptors were gathered from a woman younger than 45 in good health and CMV-seropositive. CDR3s include the opening cysteine and the closing phenylalanine or tryptophan. A D gene is named only where the DNA matches it firmly. Clone size appears in some rows only: once, few, many, or a class for an expanded clone.

j_gene	v_gene	abundance	d_gene	CDR3aa	CDR3nt
TRBJ2-2	TRBV6-1	-	-	CASSEPRELFF	TGTGCCAGCAGTGAACCTAGAGAGCTGTTTTTT
TRBJ2-3	TRBV27	-	-	CASRSDGFRTDTQYF	TGTGCCAGCAGGTCAGACGGGTTCCGCACAGATACGCAGTATTTT
TRBJ1-2	TRBV5-6	-	-	CASSQIGVYYGYTF	TGTGCCAGCAGCCAAATAGGAGTTTACTATGGCTACACCTTC
TRBJ2-7	TRBV4-1	-	-	CASSQESSYEQYF	TGCGCCAGCAGCCAGGAGAGTTCCTACGAGCAGTACTTC
TRBJ1-1	TRBV14	-	-	CASSQDGGGHAEAFF	TGTGCCAGCAGCCAAGATGGGGGAGGACATGCTGAAGCTTTCTTT
TRBJ1-3	TRBV5-4	-	-	CASSFRGRAYGNTIYF	TGTGCCAGCAGCTTCCGTGGCAGGGCCTATGGAAACACCATATATTTT
TRBJ1-5	TRBV15	few	-	CATSRDRSLNQPQHF	TGTGCCACCAGCAGAGATCGGAGCCTCAATCAGCCCCAGCATTTT
TRBJ1-2	TRBV30	-	TRBD1	CACAPGQGNYGYTF	TGTGCCTGCGCGCCGGGACAGGGTAACTATGGCTACACCTTC
TRBJ2-1	TRBV4-3	-	-	CASSQVTSSYNEQFF	TGCGCCAGCAGCCAAGTGACTAGCTCCTACAATGAGCAGTTCTTC
TRBJ2-1	TRBV19	-	TRBD2	CASSIPGLAGGRGEQFF	TGTGCCAGTAGTATCCCAGGACTAGCGGGGGGGCGAGGTGAGCAGTTCTTC
TRBJ2-2	TRBV19	once	TRBD2	CASSIPRAGATGELFF	TGTGCCAGTAGTATCCCGAGAGCGGGAGCCACCGGGGAGCTGTTTTTT
TRBJ2-2	TRBV18	few	-	CASSPGGGELFF	TGTGCCAGCTCACCCGGGGGCGGGGAGCTGTTTTTT
TRBJ1-2	TRBV27	few	-	CASSPGYGYTF	TGTGCCAGCAGTCCGGGCTATGGCTACACCTTC
TRBJ2-1	TRBV6-1	few	-	CASTSGLASYNEQFF	TGTGCCAGCACCAGTGGCCTAGCGTCGTACAATGAGCAGTTCTTC
TRBJ2-7	TRBV10-3	-	TRBD2	CASSLRGGSSGIYEQYF	TGTGCCAGCTCGTTAAGAGGGGGGTCTAGCGGGATCTACGAGCAGTACTTC
TRBJ2-7	TRBV7-8	-	-	CASSPRQLDEQYF	TGTGCCAGCAGCCCTCGACAGTTGGACGAGCAGTACTTC
TRBJ2-1	TRBV27	-	-	CASSLQGYNEQFF	TGTGCCAGCAGTTTACAGGGGTACAATGAGCAGTTCTTC
TRBJ1-2	TRBV29-1	-	-	CSVEDNSYGYTF	TGCAGCGTTGAAGATAACAGCTATGGCTACACCTTC
TRBJ1-1	TRBV6-5	-	-	CASSHLHTEAFF	TGTGCCAGCAGTCACCTACACACTGAAGCTTTCTTT
TRBJ2-3	TRBV9	few	TRBD2	CASSVDLAGGPADTQYF	TGTGCCAGCAGCGTGGATCTAGCGGGAGGGCCGGCAGATACGCAGTATTTT
TRBJ2-7	TRBV14	once	TRBD1	CASSQDLGQVEQYF	TGTGCCAGCAGCCAAGATCTCGGACAGGTCGAGCAGTACTTC
TRBJ1-5	TRBV7-2	-	TRBD1	CASSTAGTEVHQPQHF	TGTGCCAGCAGTACAGCCGGGACAGAAGTGCATCAGCCCCAGCATTTT
TRBJ2-7	TRBV6-5	medium-sized	TRBD2	CASSYVGLAGIEQYF	TGTGCCAGCAGCTACGTCGGACTAGCGGGAATCGAGCAGTACTTC
TRBJ2-1	TRBV30	-	TRBD2	CAWSSGTSGNYNEQFF	TGTGCCTGGAGTTCGGGGACTAGCGGAAACTACAATGAGCAGTTCTTC
TRBJ1-2	TRBV10-3	few	TRBD1	CAIRGTGSLSSGYTF	TGTGCCATCAGAGGGACAGGTTCACTTAGTAGCGGCTACACCTTC
TRBJ1-5	TRBV5-1	-	-	CASSCDRQPQHF	TGCGCCAGCAGCTGTGACAGACAGCCCCAGCATTTT